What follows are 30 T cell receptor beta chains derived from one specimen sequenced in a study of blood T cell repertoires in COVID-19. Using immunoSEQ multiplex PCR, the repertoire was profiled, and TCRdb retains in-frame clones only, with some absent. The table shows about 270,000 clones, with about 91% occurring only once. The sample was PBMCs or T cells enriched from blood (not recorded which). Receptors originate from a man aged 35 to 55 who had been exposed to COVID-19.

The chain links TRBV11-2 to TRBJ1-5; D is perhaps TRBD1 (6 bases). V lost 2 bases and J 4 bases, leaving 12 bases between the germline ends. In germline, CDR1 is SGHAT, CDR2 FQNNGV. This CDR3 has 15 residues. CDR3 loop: CASSLTGTNNQPQHF. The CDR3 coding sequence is TGTGCCAGCAGCTTAACCGGGACAAATAATCAGCCCCAGCATTTT.

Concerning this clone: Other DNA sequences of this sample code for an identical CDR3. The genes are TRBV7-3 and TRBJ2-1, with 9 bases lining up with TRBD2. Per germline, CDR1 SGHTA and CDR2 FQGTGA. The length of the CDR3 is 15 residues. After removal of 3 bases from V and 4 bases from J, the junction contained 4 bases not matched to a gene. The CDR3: CASSFSGSSYNEQFF. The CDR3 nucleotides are TGTGCCAGCAGCTTTAGCGGGAGTTCGTACAATGAGCAGTTCTTC.

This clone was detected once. The CDR3 here is CASSSPPTEAFF. CDR3 in DNA: TGTGCCAGCAGCTCTCCCCCCACTGAAGCTTTCTTT. The rearrangement links TRBV5-4 to TRBJ1-1; no clear D. CDR1 is SGHNT and CDR2 is YYREEE in the germline V gene (reference sequence). The CDR3 spans 12 residues. Trimming stripped 3 bases from V and 4 bases from J, with 7 bases between.

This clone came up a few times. This chain's CDR3 is CASRPVDRANEKLFF. DNA for the CDR3: TGTGCCAGCAGACCAGTGGACAGAGCGAATGAAAAACTGTTTTTT. V gene TRBV2 combines with J gene TRBJ1-4; possibly TRBD1 for D (6 bases). Germline-derived CDR1 and CDR2 are SNHLY and FYNNEI. CDR3 size: 15 residues. Trimming left V 6 bases short and J 5 bases short, with 16 bases between.

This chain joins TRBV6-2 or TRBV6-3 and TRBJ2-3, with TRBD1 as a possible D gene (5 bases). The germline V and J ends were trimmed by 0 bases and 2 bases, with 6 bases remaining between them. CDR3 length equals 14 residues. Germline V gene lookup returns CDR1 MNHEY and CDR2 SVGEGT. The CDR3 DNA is TGTGCCAGCAGTTACTCGGACACCACAGATACGCAGTATTTT. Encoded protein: CASSYSDTTDTQYF.

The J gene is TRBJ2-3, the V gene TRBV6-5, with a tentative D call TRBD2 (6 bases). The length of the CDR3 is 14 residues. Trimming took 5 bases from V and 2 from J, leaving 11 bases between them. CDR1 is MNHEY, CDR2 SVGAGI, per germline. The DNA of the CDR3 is TGTGCCAGCAGTCCCACTAGCACCACAGATACGCAGTATTTT. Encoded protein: CASSPTSTTDTQYF.

As DNA, the CDR3 is TGTGCCAGCAGCCAAGGACTAGCACCAAGCACAGATACGCAGTATTTT. Protein: CASSQGLAPSTDTQYF. This rearrangement joins TRBV3-1 (or the pseudogene TRBV3-2) to TRBJ2-3; 7 bases align to TRBD2. Unmatched junction bases numbered 4, after V lost 1 base and J lost 0 bases. Germline V gene sequence: CDR1 LGHDT, CDR2 YNNKEL (reference sequence). The CDR3 runs to 16 residues.

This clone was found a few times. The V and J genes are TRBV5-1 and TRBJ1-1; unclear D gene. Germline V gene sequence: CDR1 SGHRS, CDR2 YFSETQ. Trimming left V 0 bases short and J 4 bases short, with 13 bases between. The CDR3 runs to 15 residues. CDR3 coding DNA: TGCGCCAGCAGCTTGGTAAGAGGGTGGGGCACTGAAGCTTTCTTT. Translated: CASSLVRGWGTEAFF.

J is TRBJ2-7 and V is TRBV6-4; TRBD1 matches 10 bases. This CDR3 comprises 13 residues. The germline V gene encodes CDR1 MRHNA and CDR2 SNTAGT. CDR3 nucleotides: TGTGCTCACCGGGACAGGGGTTCCTACGAGCAGTACTTC. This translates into CAHRDRGSYEQYF.

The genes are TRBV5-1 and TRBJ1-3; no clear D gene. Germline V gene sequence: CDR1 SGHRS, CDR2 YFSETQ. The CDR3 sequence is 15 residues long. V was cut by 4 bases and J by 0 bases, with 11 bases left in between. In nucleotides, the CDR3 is TGCGCCAGCAGCGGGAGGGAAAGCTCTGGAAACACCATATATTTT. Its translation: CASSGRESSGNTIYF. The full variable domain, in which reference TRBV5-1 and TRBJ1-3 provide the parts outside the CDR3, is KAGVTQTPRYLIKTRGQQVTLSCSPISGHRSVSWYQQTPGQGLQFLFEYFSETQRNKGNFPGRFSGRQFSNSRSEMNVSTLELGDSALYLCASSGRESSGNTIYFGEGSWLTVV.

The CDR3 reads CASSVGGIQETQYF. In nucleotides, the CDR3 is TGTGCCAGCAGCGTAGGAGGAATACAAGAGACCCAGTACTTC. The V gene is TRBV9, the J gene TRBJ2-5; no clear D. This CDR3 is 14 amino acids long. Deletions cut 0 bases from V and 2 bases from J, with 8 bases between. The germline V gene has CDR1 SGDLS and CDR2 YYNGEE.

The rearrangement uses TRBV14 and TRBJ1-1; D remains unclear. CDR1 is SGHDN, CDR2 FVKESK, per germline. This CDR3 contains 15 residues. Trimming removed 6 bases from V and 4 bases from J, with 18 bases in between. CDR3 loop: CASRESGIGVTEAFF. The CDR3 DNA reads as TGTGCCAGCAGGGAAAGTGGAATCGGGGTCACTGAAGCTTTCTTT.

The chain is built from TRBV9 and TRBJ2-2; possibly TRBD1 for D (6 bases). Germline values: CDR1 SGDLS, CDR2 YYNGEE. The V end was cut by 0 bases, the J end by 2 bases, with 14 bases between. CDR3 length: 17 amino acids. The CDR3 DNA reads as TGTGCCAGCAGCGTAGAACAGGGAGACCGAAACACCGGGGAGCTGTTTTTT. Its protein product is CASSVEQGDRNTGELFF.

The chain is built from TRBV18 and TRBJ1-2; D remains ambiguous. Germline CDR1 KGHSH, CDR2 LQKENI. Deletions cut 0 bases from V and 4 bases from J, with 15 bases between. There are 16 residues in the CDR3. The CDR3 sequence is CASSPPVRSSLYGYTF. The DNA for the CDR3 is TGTGCCAGCTCACCACCGGTCCGGAGCAGTCTCTATGGCTACACCTTC.

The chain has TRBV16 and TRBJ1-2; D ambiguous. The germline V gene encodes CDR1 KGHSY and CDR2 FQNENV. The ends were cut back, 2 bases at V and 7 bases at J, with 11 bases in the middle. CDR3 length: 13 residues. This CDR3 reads CASSQPAGGGYTF. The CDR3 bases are TGTGCCAGCAGCCAACCAGCGGGCGGTGGCTACACCTTC.

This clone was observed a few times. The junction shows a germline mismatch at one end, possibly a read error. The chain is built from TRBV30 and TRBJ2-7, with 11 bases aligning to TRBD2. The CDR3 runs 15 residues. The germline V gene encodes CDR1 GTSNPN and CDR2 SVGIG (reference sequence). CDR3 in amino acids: CAWSGRGNTGTSGHF. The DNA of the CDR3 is TGTGCCTGGAGCGGGCGGGGGAACACCGGGACTAGCGGTCACTTC.

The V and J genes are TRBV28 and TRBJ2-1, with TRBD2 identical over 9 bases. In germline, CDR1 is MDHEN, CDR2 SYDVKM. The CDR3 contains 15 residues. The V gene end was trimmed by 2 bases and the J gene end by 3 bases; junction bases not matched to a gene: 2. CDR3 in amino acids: CASSLLAGRYNEQFF. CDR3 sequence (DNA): TGTGCCAGCAGTTTACTAGCGGGACGCTACAATGAGCAGTTCTTC.

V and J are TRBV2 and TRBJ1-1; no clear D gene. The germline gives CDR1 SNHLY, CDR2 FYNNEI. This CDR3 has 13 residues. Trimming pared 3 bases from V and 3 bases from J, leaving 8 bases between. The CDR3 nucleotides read TGTGCCAGCAGTGATGAGGGATACACTGAAGCTTTCTTT. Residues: CASSDEGYTEAFF.

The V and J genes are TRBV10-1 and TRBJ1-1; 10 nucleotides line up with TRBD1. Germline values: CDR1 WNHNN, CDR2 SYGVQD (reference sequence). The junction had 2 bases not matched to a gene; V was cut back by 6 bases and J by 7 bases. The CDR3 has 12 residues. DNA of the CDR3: TGCGCCAGCAGGGGACAGGGGATTGAAGCTTTCTTT. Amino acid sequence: CASRGQGIEAFF.

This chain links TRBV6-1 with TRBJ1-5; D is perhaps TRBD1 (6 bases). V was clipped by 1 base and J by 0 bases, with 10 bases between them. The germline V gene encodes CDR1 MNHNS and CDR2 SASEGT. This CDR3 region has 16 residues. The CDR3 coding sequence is TGTGCCAGCAGTGAAGGGGCAGGGGCTAGCAATCAGCCCCAGCATTTT. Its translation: CASSEGAGASNQPQHF.

CDR3 in DNA: TGTGCCAGCAGCACGGGACATCCGTTGGGGGAAAAACTGTTTTTT. Translation: CASSTGHPLGEKLFF. The chain is built from TRBV11-2 and TRBJ1-4; TRBD1 might be the D (6 bases). The germline CDR1 and CDR2 sequences are SGHAT and FQNNGV. The length of the CDR3 is 15 residues. V was clipped by 5 bases and J by 8 bases, with 18 bases between them.

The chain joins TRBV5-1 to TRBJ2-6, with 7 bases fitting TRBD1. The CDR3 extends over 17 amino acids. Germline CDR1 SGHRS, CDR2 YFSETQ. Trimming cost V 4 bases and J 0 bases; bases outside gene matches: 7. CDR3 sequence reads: CASSPRQGRSGANVLTF. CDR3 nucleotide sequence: TGCGCCAGCAGCCCCCGACAGGGACGCTCTGGGGCCAACGTCCTGACTTTC.

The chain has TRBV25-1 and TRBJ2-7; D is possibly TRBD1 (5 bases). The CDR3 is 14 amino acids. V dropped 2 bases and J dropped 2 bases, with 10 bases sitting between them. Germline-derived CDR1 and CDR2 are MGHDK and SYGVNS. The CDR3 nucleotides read TGTGCCAGCAGTGAACCCGACAGCCCCTACGAGCAGTACTTC. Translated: CASSEPDSPYEQYF.

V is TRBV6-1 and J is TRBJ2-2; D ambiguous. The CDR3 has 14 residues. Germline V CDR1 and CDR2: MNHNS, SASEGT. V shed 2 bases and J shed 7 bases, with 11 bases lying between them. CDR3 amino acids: CASSESRSLGELFF. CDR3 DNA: TGTGCCAGCAGTGAATCCCGGAGCCTCGGGGAGCTGTTTTTT.

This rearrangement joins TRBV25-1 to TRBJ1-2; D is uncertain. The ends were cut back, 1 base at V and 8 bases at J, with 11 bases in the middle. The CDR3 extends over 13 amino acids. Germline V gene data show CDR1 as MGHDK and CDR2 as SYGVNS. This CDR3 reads CASSEFAQAGYTF. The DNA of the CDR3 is TGTGCCAGCAGTGAATTCGCCCAGGCCGGCTACACCTTC.

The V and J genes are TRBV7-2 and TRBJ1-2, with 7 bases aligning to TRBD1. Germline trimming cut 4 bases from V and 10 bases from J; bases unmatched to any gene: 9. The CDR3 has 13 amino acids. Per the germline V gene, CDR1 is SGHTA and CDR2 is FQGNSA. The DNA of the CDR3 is TGTGCCAGCAGCTATTTCCGGGACAGTTACTACACCTTC. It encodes CASSYFRDSYYTF.

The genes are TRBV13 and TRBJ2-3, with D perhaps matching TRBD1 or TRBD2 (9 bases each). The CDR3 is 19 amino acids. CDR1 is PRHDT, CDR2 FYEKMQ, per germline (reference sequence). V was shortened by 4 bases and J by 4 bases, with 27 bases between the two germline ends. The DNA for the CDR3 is TGTGCCAGCAGCTCTCGGACAGGGGAAGGCGGGAGGGGACCAGATACGCAGTATTTT. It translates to CASSSRTGEGGRGPDTQYF.

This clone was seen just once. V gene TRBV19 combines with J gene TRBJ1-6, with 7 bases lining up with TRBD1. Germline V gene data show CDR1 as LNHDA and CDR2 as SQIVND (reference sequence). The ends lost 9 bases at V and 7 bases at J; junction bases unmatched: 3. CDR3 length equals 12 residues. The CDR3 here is CASGTVNSPLHF. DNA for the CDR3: TGTGCCAGCGGGACAGTCAATTCACCCCTCCACTTT.

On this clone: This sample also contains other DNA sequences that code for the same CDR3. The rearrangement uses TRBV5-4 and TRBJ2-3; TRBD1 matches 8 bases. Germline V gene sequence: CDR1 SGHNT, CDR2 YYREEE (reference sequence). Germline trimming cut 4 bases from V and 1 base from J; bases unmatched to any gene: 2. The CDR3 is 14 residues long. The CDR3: CASSPGQGTDTQYF. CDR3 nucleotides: TGTGCCAGCAGCCCGGGACAGGGCACAGATACGCAGTATTTT.

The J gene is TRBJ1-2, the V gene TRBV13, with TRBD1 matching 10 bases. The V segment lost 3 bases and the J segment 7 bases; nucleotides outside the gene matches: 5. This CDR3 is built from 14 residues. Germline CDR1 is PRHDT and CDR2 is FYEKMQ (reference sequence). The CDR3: CASSLGQGTAGYTF. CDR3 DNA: TGTGCCAGCAGCTTGGGACAGGGGACGGCTGGCTACACCTTC.